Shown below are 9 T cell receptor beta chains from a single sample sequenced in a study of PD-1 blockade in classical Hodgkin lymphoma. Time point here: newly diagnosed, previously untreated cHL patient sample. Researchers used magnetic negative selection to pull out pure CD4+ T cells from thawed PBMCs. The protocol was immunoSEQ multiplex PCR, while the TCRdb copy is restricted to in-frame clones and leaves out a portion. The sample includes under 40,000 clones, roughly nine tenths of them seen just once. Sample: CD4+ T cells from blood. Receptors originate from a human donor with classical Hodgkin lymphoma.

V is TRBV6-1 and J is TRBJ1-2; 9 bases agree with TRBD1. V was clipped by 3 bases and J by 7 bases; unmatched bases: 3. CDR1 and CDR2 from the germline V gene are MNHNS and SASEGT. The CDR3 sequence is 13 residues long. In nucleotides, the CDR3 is TGTGCCAGCAGTGAGGACAGGGGAGTTGGCTACACCTTC. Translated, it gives CASSEDRGVGYTF.

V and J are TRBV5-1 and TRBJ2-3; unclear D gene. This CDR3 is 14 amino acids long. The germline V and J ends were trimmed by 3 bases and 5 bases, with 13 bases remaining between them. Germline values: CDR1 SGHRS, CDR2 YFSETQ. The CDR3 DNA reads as TGCGCCAGCAGCTACTTAGTCCCTGGAGATACGCAGTATTTT. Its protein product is CASSYLVPGDTQYF.

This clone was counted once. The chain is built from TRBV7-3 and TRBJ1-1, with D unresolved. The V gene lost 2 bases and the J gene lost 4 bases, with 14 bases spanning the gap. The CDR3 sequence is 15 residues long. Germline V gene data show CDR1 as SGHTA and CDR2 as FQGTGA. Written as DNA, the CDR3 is TGTGCCAGCAGCTTAGCCTACGTCAGTCGCACTGAAGCTTTCTTT. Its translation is CASSLAYVSRTEAFF.

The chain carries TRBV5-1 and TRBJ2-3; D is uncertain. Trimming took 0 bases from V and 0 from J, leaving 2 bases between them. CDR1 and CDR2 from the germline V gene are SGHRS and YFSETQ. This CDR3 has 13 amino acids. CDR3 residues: CASSLVSTDTQYF. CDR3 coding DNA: TGCGCCAGCAGCTTGGTTAGCACAGATACGCAGTATTTT.

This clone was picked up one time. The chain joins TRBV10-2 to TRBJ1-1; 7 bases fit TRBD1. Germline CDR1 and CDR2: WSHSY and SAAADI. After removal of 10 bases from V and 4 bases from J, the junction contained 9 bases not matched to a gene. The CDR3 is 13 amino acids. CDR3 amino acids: CATAPQGGTEAFF. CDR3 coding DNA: TGCGCCACAGCCCCGCAGGGGGGCACTGAAGCTTTCTTT.

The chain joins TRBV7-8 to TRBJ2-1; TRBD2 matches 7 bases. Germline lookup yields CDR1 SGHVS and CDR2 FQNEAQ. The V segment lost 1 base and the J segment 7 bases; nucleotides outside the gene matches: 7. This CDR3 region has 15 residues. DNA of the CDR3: TGTGCCAGCAGCTTAGATCCGACTAGCAGTAATGAGCAGTTCTTC. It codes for CASSLDPTSSNEQFF.

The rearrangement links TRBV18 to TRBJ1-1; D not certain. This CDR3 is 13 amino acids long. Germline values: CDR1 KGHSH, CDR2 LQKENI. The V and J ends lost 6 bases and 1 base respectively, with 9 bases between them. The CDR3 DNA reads TGTGCCAGCTCGGTTCATTCGAACACTGAAGCTTTCTTT. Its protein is CASSVHSNTEAFF.

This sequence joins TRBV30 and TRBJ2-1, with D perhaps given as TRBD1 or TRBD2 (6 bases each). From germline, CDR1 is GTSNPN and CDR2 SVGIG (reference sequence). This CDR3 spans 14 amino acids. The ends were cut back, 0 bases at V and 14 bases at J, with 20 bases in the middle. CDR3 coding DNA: TGTGCCTGGAGTGTACGGCAGGGGACTGGCACAGAGTTCTTC. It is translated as CAWSVRQGTGTEFF.

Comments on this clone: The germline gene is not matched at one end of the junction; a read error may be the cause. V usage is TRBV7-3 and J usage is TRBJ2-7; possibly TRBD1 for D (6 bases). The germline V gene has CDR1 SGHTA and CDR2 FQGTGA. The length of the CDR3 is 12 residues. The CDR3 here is CASSFPPGHQHF. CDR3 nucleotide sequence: TGTGCCAGCAGCTTCCCACCGGGACACCAGCACTTC.